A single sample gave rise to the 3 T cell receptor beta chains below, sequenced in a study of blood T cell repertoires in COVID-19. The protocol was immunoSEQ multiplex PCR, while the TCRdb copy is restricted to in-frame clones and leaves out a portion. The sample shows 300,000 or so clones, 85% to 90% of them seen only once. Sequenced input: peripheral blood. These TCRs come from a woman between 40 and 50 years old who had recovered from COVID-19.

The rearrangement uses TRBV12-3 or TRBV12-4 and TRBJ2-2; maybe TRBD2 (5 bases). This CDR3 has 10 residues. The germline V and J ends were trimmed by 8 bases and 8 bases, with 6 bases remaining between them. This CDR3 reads CASGGGELFF. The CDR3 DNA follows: TGTGCCAGCGGAGGAGGGGAGCTGTTTTTT.

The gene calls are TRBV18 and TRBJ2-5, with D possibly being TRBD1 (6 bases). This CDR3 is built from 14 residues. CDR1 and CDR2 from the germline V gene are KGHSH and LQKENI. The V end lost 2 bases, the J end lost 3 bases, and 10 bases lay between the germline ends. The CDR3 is CASSPWQGKETQYF. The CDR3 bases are TGTGCCAGCTCACCATGGCAGGGGAAAGAGACCCAGTACTTC.

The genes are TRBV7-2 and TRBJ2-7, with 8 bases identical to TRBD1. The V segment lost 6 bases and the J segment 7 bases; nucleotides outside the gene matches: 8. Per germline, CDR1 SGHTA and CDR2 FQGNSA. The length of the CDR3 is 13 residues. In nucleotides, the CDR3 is TGTGCCAGCAGTCCGGACAGGGAAGGAGAGCAGTACTTC. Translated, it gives CASSPDREGEQYF. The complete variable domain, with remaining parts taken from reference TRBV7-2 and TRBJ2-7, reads GAGVSQSPSNKVTEKGKDVELRCDPISGHTALYWYRQSLGQGLEFLIYFQGNSAPDKSGLPSDRFSAERTGGSVSTLTIQRTQQEDSAVYLCASSPDREGEQYFGPGTRLTVT.